This TCR beta chain was captured by sequencing in a study of blood T cell repertoires in COVID-19. Study-wide context: The analysed material was cDNA or gDNA that came from T cells, B-cell-depleted T cells, or PBMCs.

This clone was detected only a few times. A Seattle source enrolled patients during active infection and followed them longitudinally. The CDR3 loop spans 14 amino acids. Germline values: CDR1 MNHEY, CDR2 SMNVEV (reference sequence). The ends were cut back, 5 bases at V and 6 bases at J, with 14 bases in the middle. As originally analysed: Reference gene primers were amplified, and this amplification served to estimate nucleated cell counts. This table comes from immunoSEQ multiplex PCR, and its TCRdb copy is limited to in-frame clones, with some not included. That table furnishes V, J and clone size, whereas the DNA furnished D and trimming. The sample yields about 140,000 clones, 88% seen once.

The receptor's source is a human donor with COVID-19, enrolled during active disease. The donor label of this sample is uncertain. The chain combines TRBV27 with TRBJ1-5, with D perhaps TRBD1 (6 bases). Sequencing was performed on peripheral blood. This CDR3 is CASSPQGHGQPQHF. In DNA, the CDR3 is TGTGCCAGCAGTCCCCAGGGGCATGGTCAGCCCCAGCATTTT.